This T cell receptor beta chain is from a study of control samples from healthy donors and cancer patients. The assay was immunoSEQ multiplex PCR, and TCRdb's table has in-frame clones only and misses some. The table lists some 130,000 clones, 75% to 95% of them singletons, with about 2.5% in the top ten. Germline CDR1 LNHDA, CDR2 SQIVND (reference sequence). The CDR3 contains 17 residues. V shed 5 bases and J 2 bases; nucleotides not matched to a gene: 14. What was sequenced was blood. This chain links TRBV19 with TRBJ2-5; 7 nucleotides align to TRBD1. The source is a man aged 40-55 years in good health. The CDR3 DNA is TGTGCCAGTAGTGTCCGACACCGGGACAGCAGGCAAGAGACCCAGTACTTC. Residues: CASSVRHRDSRQETQYF.